Described below is a single TCR beta chain sequence and its context. Study processing details: Amplification with reference gene primers provided the estimates of nucleated cell counts. The data were produced by immunoSEQ multiplex PCR, yet TCRdb's version contains in-frame clones alone and is incomplete. From that table come the V and J calls and clone size; the DNA was used to work out D and trimming. The data contain 150,000 to 200,000 clones, approximately 80% of them singletons. The record originates from a study of blood T cell repertoires in COVID-19. CDR1 is SGDLS, CDR2 YYNGEE, per germline. The CDR3 loop spans 16 amino acids. Trimming left V 0 bases short and J 0 bases short, with 10 bases between.

The specimen was peripheral blood. This sequence was found in a man aged 60 to 75 with acute or convalescent COVID-19. The chain combines TRBV9 with TRBJ1-3, with D possibly being TRBD1 (5 bases). The CDR3 bases are TGTGCCAGCAGCGTAGAGGGGATCAGCTCTGGAAACACCATATATTTT. It codes for CASSVEGISSGNTIYF.